The next 15 T cell receptor beta chains were all read from a single sample in a study of blood T cell repertoires in COVID-19. Sequenced by immunoSEQ multiplex PCR; TCRdb stores in-frame clones only, minus some. The profile covers over 30,000 clones, with just over 85% appearing a single time and approximately 6.7% taken by the ten largest. The sequencing input was peripheral blood. The receptors come from a human donor in a cohort sampled during active COVID-19.

CDR3 DNA: TGTGCCAGCAGTGAACTTGGGGGGGCGGGAGATACGCAGTATTTT. Translated: CASSELGGAGDTQYF. The chain employs TRBV25-1 and TRBJ2-3, with D possibly matching TRBD2 (7 bases). Germline V lookup: CDR1 MGHDK, CDR2 SYGVNS. The CDR3 is made up of 15 amino acids. Trimming took 2 bases from V and 5 from J, leaving 14 bases between them.

The chain joins TRBV19 to TRBJ1-3; TRBD1 matches 7 bases. Unmatched junction bases numbered 9, after V lost 6 bases and J lost 7 bases. Per germline, CDR1 LNHDA and CDR2 SQIVND (reference sequence). The CDR3 spans 14 residues. The CDR3 spells CASRAQGLRNTIYF. CDR3 sequence (DNA): TGTGCCAGTAGGGCACAGGGGTTGAGGAACACCATATATTTT.

The genes are TRBV28 and TRBJ1-3, with a tentative D call TRBD1 (6 bases). The CDR3 consists of 16 residues. Germline V gene data show CDR1 as MDHEN and CDR2 as SYDVKM. Between the trimmed V and J ends, which lost 3 bases and 1 base, there was a span of 13 bases. CDR3 nucleotides: TGTGCCAGCAGTTTTCAGGGGAAAGGGTCTGGAAACACCATATATTTT. Amino acids: CASSFQGKGSGNTIYF. Using reference TRBV28 and TRBJ1-3 for the parts outside the CDR3, the full variable domain is DVKVTQSSRYLVKRTGEKVFLECVQDMDHENMFWYRQDPGLGLRLIYFSYDVKMKEKGDIPEGYSVSREKKERFSLILESASTNQTSMYLCASSFQGKGSGNTIYFGEGSWLTVV.

The chain has TRBV2 and TRBJ2-7; 11 positions agree with TRBD2. The CDR3 runs to 16 residues. Germline CDR1 reads SNHLY; CDR2 reads FYNNEI. The V gene end was trimmed by 6 bases and the J gene end by 2 bases; junction bases not matched to a gene: 9. In DNA, the CDR3 is TGTGCCAGCAGAGCCGGACTAGCGGGTCGAGCCTACGAGCAGTACTTC. Protein sequence: CASRAGLAGRAYEQYF.

The rearrangement joins TRBV19 to TRBJ1-1; D is unresolved. This CDR3 comprises 13 residues. The V gene lost 2 bases and the J gene lost 0 bases, with 4 bases spanning the gap. The germline V gene encodes CDR1 LNHDA and CDR2 SQIVND (reference sequence). CDR3 protein: CASSISVNTEAFF. CDR3 bases: TGTGCCAGTAGTATATCGGTGAACACTGAAGCTTTCTTT.

The V call is TRBV14, the J call TRBJ2-1; 10 nucleotides match TRBD2. The CDR3 contains 18 residues. V was clipped by 1 base and J by 7 bases; unmatched bases: 13. Germline CDR1 reads SGHDN; CDR2 reads FVKESK. CDR3 sequence reads: CASSQVIPFSGGANEQFF. In nucleotides, the CDR3 is TGTGCCAGCAGCCAAGTCATCCCATTCAGCGGGGGGGCAAATGAGCAGTTCTTC.

V usage is TRBV7-2 and J usage is TRBJ2-3; TRBD1 matches at 9 bases. V was clipped by 5 bases and J by 3 bases; unmatched bases: 6. Per germline, CDR1 SGHTA and CDR2 FQGNSA. This CDR3 spans 15 amino acids. The CDR3 DNA reads TGTGCCAGCAGCGTGACCGGGACAGGGACAGATACGCAGTATTTT. It translates to CASSVTGTGTDTQYF.

The CDR3 loop is CASSSYRQGNLAKNIQYF. CDR3 in DNA: TGTGCCAGCAGTTCCTACCGACAGGGGAATCTAGCCAAAAACATTCAGTACTTC. The chain couples TRBV6-2 or TRBV6-3 to TRBJ2-4, with 8 bases matching TRBD1. Unmatched junction bases numbered 11, after V lost 4 bases and J lost 0 bases. The germline V gene encodes CDR1 MNHEY and CDR2 SVGEGT. This CDR3 has 18 amino acids.

This clone was counted once. The chain uses TRBV3-1 (or the pseudogene TRBV3-2) and TRBJ2-5, with 7 nucleotides matching TRBD2. The CDR3 consists of 14 residues. V trimming: 3 bases; J trimming: 5 bases; junction bases outside the gene matches: 6. CDR1 is LGHDT and CDR2 is YNNKEL in the germline V gene (reference sequence). CDR3 in amino acids: CASSQTWTSETQYF. In DNA form, the CDR3 reads TGTGCCAGCAGCCAGACTTGGACTAGTGAGACCCAGTACTTC.

The rearrangement joins TRBV7-2 to TRBJ1-2, with D unresolved. The CDR3 covers 14 residues. V lost 1 base to trimming and J lost 2 bases, with 8 bases between them. From germline, CDR1 is SGHTA and CDR2 FQGNSA. Here the CDR3 DNA reads TGTGCCAGCAGCTTAGAAAACAGCAACTATGGCTACACCTTC. This translates into CASSLENSNYGYTF. The whole variable domain, filled in from reference TRBV7-2 and TRBJ1-2, reads GAGVSQSPSNKVTEKGKDVELRCDPISGHTALYWYRQSLGQGLEFLIYFQGNSAPDKSGLPSDRFSAERTGGSVSTLTIQRTQQEDSAVYLCASSLENSNYGYTFGSGTRLTVV.

The chain links TRBV29-1 to TRBJ1-1; TRBD1 aligns across 11 bases. The germline V gene encodes CDR1 SQVTM and CDR2 ANQGSEA. The CDR3 length is 13 residues. V gave up 8 bases and J gave up 5 bases; unmatched junction bases: 7. CDR3 nucleotide sequence: TGCAGCCTCACCGGGACAGGGGGAACTGAAGCTTTCTTT. Translated: CSLTGTGGTEAFF. The entire variable domain, with the rest obtained from reference TRBV29-1 and TRBJ1-1, is as follows: SAVISQKPSRDICQRGTSLTIQCQVDSQVTMMFWYRQQPGQSLTLIATANQGSEATYESGFVIDKFPISRPNLTFSTLTVSNMSPEDSSIYLCSLTGTGGTEAFFGQGTRLTVV.

V is TRBV5-6 and J is TRBJ2-1, with TRBD2 matching over 12 bases. Germline CDR1 reads SGHDT; CDR2 reads YYEEEE. The CDR3 runs 15 residues. Trimming at V came to 4 bases and at J to 6 bases, leaving 5 bases not matched to a gene. For the CDR3, the DNA is TGTGCCAGCAGCGAACTAGCGGGAGGAATCAATGAGCAGTTCTTC. Its translation is CASSELAGGINEQFF.

This chain uses TRBV6-6 with TRBJ2-5; 8 positions agree with TRBD1. The CDR3 has 12 residues. With 4 bases clipped from V and 5 bases from J, the junction kept 0 bases outside the gene matches. CDR1 MNHNY and CDR2 SVGAGI come from the germline V gene (reference sequence). CDR3 loop: CASSWDRETQYF. The CDR3 DNA follows: TGTGCCAGCAGTTGGGACAGGGAGACCCAGTACTTC.

The chain uses TRBV3-1 (or the pseudogene TRBV3-2) and TRBJ2-7; a possible D gene is TRBD1 (6 bases). The CDR3 runs to 16 residues. V shed 1 base and J shed 5 bases, with 18 bases lying between them. Germline lookup yields CDR1 LGHDT and CDR2 YNNKEL (reference sequence). CDR3 in DNA: TGTGCCAGCAGCCAAGGGGACATCCCCTCCTTTGACGAGCAGTACTTC. Its protein product is CASSQGDIPSFDEQYF.

CDR3 loop: CASSIAGSDTQYF. The CDR3 coding sequence is TGTGCCAGTAGTATAGCGGGGTCAGATACGCAGTATTTT. The J gene is TRBJ2-3, the V gene TRBV19; tentatively, D is TRBD2 (5 bases). The CDR3 loop spans 13 amino acids. Per the germline V gene, CDR1 is LNHDA and CDR2 is SQIVND (reference sequence). The ends were cut back, 1 base at V and 4 bases at J, with 6 bases in the middle.